This TCR beta chain was sequenced in a study of T cell clonality in common variable immunodeficiency. CDR3 length: 14 amino acids. Germline V gene sequence: CDR1 MNHEY, CDR2 SVGEGT. Trimming shortened V by 8 bases and J by 1 base, and 11 bases separated the two germline ends. Broader study findings: The cause of increased CVID clonality remains unclear without subpopulation sequencing. Reportedly, TCR beta sequences from common variable immunodeficiency showed fewer deletions and N-nucleotide insertions.

This clone was picked up a small number of times. What it recognizes is unknown. The observed sequence ends 3 residues before the CDR3 terminus, with the missing tail filled in from the germline J gene. Only in-frame clones appear in the TCRdb table, and some are missing; sequencing was by immunoSEQ multiplex PCR. The repertoire has roughly 13,000 clones, none seen only once; the ten largest take around 8.1%. This chain joins TRBV6-2 or TRBV6-3 and TRBJ2-2; D not certain. The sequencing sample was made of peripheral blood mononuclear cells. The clonotype comes from a human donor with common variable immunodeficiency. Partial CDR3 DNA: TGTGCCAGCGGCACGCTTCAGAACACCGGGGAG. As protein: CASGTLQNTGE. The CDR3 reads in full as CASGTLQNTGELFF.